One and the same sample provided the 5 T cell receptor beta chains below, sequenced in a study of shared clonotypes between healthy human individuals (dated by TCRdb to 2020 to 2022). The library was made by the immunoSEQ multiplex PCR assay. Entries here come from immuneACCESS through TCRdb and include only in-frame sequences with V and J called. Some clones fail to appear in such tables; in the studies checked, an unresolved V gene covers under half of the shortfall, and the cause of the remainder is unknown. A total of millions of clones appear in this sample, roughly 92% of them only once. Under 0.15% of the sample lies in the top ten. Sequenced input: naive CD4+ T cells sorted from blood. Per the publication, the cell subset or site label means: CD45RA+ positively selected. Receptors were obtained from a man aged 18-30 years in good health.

DNA of the CDR3: TGTGCCAGCAGCTTAGGGAGGATGCCATCCACAGATACGCAGTATTTT. Amino acid sequence: CASSLGRMPSTDTQYF. This chain links TRBV7-2 with TRBJ2-3; D perhaps matches TRBD2 (5 bases). V was clipped by 1 base and J by 2 bases, with 13 bases between them. CDR1 is SGHTA, CDR2 FQGNSA, per germline. The CDR3 is 16 residues long.

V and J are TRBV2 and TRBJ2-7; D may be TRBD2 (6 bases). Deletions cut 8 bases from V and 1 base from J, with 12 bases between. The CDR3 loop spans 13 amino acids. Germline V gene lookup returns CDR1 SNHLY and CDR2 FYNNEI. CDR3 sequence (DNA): TGTGCCAGCGGCCGGGACTTATCCTACGAGCAGTACTTC. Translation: CASGRDLSYEQYF. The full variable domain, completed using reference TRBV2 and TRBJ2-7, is EPEVTQTPSHQVTQMGQEVILRCVPISNHLYFYWYRQILGQKVEFLVSFYNNEISEKSEIFDDQFSVERPDGSNFTLKIRSTKLEDSAMYFCASGRDLSYEQYFGPGTRLTVT.

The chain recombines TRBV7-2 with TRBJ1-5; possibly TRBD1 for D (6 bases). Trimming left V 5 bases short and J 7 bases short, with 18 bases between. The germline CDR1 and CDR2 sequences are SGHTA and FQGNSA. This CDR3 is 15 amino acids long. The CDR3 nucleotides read TGTGCCAGCAGCCAAATCGGGGGGGCAGGGCAGCCCCAGCATTTT. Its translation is CASSQIGGAGQPQHF.

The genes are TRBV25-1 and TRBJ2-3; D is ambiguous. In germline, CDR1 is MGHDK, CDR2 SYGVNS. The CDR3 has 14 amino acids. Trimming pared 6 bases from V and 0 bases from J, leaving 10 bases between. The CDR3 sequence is CASRPYRSTDTQYF. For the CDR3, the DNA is TGTGCCAGCAGACCCTACCGGAGCACAGATACGCAGTATTTT.

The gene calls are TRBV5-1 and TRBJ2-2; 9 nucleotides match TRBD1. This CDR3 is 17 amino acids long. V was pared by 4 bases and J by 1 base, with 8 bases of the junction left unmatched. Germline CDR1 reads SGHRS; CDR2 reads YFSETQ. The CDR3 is CASSPMRTGVNTGELFF. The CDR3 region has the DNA TGCGCCAGCAGCCCGATGCGGACAGGGGTGAACACCGGGGAGCTGTTTTTT.